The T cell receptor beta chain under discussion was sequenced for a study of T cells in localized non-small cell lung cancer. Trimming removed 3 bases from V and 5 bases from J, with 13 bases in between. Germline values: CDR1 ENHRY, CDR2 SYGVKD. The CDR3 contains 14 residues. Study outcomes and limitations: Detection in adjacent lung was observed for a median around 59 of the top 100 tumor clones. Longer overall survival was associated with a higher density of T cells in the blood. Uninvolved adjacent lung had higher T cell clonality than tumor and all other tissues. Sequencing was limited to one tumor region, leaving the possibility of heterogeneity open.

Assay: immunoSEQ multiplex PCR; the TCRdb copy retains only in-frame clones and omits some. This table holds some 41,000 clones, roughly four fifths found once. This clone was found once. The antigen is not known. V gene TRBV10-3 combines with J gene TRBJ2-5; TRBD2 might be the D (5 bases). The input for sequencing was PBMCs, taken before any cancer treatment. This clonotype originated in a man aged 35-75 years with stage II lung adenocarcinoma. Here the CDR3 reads CAISDSLAEETQYF. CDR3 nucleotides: TGTGCCATCAGTGACTCCCTAGCAGAGGAGACCCAGTACTTC.